This TCR beta chain came from a study of cytomegalovirus exposure and HLA in healthy donors. PCR was performed using 60 Vbeta and 13 Jbeta primers. Method: immunoSEQ multiplex PCR; TCRdb's copy keeps in-frame clones and lacks some. The sample shows some 150,000 clones, and approximately 2% sits with its ten largest clones. CDR1 and CDR2 (germline): SGDLS, YYNGEE. V lost 3 bases and J lost 5, with 13 bases in between. The CDR3 is made up of 14 amino acids. The rearrangement links TRBV9 to TRBJ2-3; weak D call: TRBD2 (6 bases). Sequencing was performed on PBMCs. This sequence originates from a woman aged 18-29 years in good health and CMV-seronegative. CDR3 DNA sequence: TGTGCCAGCAGCGCTAGCGAGGGTGGAGATACGCAGTATTTT. Amino acids: CASSASEGGDTQYF.